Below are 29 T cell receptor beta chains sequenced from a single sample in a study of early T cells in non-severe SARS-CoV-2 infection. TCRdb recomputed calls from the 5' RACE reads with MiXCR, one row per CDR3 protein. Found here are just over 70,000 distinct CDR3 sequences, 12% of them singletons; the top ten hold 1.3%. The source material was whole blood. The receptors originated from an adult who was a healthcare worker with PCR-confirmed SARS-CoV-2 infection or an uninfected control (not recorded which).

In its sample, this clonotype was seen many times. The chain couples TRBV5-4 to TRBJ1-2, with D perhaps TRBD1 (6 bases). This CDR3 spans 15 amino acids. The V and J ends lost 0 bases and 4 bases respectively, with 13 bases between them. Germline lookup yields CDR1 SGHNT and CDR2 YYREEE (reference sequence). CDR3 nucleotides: TGTGCCAGCAGCTTGGCGGCAGGGGTCACCTATGGCTACACCTTC. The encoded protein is CASSLAAGVTYGYTF.

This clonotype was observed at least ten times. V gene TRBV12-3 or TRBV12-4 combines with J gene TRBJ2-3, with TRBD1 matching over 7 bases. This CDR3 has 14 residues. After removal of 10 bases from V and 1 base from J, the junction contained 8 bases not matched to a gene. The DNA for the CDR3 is TGTGCCACAAACGACAGGGTTCGCACAGATACGCAGTATTTT. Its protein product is CATNDRVRTDTQYF.

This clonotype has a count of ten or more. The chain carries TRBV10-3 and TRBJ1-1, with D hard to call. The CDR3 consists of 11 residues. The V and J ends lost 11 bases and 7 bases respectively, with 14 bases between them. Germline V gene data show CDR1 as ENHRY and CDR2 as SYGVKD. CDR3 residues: CASKGFDEAFF. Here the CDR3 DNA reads TGTGCCTCCAAGGGTTTTGATGAAGCTTTCTTT.

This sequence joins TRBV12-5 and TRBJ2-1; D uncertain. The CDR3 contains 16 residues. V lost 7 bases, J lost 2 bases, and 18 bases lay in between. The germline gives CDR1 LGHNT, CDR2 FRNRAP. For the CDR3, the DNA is TGTGCTAGTGCCCCCGGTGGGTCGGGCCCCTACAATGAGCAGTTCTTC. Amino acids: CASAPGGSGPYNEQFF.

The CDR3 DNA reads as TGTGCCAGCAATCACGGGGGACAGGGCTACAATGAGCAGTTCTTC. Protein: CASNHGGQGYNEQFF. The V call is TRBV27, the J call TRBJ2-1, with TRBD1 matching 9 bases. This CDR3 comprises 15 residues. V was clipped by 7 bases and J by 3 bases; unmatched bases: 7. Germline V lookup: CDR1 MNHEY, CDR2 SMNVEV (reference sequence).

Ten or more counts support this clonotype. CDR3 residues: CASSPLSLTGVNYGYTF. The CDR3 nucleotides are TGTGCCAGCTCACCTTTATCCTTAACAGGGGTTAACTATGGCTACACCTTC. The chain combines TRBV18 with TRBJ1-2; TRBD1 aligns across 7 bases. V was pared by 3 bases and J by 1 base, with 11 bases of the junction left unmatched. CDR1 and CDR2 (germline): KGHSH, LQKENI. The CDR3 is 17 amino acids.

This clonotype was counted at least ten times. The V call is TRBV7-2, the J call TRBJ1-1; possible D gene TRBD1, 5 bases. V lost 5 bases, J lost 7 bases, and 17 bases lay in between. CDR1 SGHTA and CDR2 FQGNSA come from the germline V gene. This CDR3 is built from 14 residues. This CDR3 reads CASSPGLQQGEAFF. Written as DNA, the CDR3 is TGTGCCAGCAGCCCGGGACTCCAGCAGGGTGAAGCTTTCTTT.

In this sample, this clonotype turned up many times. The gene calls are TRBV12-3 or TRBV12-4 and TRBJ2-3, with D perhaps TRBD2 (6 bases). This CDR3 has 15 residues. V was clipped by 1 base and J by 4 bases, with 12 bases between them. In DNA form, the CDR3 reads TGTGCCAGCAGTTTAGTAACCCCGGGGGCAGATACGCAGTATTTT. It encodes CASSLVTPGADTQYF.

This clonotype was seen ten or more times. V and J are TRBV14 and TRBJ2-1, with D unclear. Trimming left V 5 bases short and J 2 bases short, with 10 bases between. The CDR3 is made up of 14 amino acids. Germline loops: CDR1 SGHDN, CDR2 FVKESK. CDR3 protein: CASSSDRTYNEQFF. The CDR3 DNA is TGTGCCAGCAGCTCGGACCGCACCTACAATGAGCAGTTCTTC.

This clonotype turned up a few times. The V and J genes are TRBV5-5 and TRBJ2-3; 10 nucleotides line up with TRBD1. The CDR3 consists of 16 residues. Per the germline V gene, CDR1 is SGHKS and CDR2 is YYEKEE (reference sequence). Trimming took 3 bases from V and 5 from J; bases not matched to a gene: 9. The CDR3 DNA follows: TGTGCCAGCAGCTCCGGACAGGGGGACTCGGGAGATACGCAGTATTTT. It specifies CASSSGQGDSGDTQYF.

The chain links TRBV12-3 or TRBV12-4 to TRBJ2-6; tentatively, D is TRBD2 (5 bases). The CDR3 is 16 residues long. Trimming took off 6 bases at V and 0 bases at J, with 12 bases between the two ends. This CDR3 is CASRITGSSGANVLTF. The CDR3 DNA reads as TGTGCCAGCAGAATCACGGGGAGCTCTGGGGCCAACGTCCTGACTTTC.

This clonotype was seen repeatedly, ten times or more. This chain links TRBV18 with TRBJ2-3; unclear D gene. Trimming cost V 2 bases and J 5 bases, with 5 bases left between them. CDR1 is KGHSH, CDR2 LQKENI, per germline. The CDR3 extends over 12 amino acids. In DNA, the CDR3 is TGTGCCAGCTCACCATTATTAGATACGCAGTATTTT. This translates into CASSPLLDTQYF.

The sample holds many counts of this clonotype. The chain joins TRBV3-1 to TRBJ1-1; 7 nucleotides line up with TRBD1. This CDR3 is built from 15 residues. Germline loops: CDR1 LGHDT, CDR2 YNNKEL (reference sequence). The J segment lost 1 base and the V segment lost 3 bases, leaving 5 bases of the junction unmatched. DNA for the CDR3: TGTGCCAGCAGCCAGGCCGGGACAGAGAACACTGAAGCTTTCTTT. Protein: CASSQAGTENTEAFF.

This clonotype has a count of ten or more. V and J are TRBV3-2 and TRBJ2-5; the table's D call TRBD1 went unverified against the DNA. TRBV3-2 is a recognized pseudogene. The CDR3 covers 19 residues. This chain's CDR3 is CASSQDTTLVGQGKETQYF. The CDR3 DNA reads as TGTGCCAGCAGCCAAGATACCACCCTGGTGGGACAGGGAAAAGAGACCCAGTACTTC.

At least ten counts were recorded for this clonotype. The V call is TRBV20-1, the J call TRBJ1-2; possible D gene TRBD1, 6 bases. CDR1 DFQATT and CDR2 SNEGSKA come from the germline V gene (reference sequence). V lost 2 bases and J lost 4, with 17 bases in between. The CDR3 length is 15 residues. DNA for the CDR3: TGCAGTGCTAGACCCAACAGGGTTAGGGGCTATGGCTACACCTTC. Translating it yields CSARPNRVRGYGYTF.

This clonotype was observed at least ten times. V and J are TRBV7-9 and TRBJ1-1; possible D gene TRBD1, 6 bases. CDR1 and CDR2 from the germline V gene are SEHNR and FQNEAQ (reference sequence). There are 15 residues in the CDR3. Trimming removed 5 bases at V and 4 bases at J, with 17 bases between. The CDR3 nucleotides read TGTGCCAGCAGCACCACAAAAACAGGGTTCACTGAAGCTTTCTTT. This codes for CASSTTKTGFTEAFF. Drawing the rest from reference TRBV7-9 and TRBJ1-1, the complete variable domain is DTGVSQNPRHKITKRGQNVTFRCDPISEHNRLYWYRQTLGQGPEFLTYFQNEAQLEKSRLLSDRFSAERPKGSFSTLEIQRTEQGDSAMYLCASSTTKTGFTEAFFGQGTRLTVV.

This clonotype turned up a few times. In nucleotides, the CDR3 is TGTGCCAGCAGCTTACAAGAAGAGACCCAGTACTTC. Protein product: CASSLQEETQYF. V and J are TRBV7-9 and TRBJ2-5; D remains unclear. There are 12 residues in the CDR3. V lost 2 bases, J lost 3 bases, and 4 bases lay in between. From germline, CDR1 is SEHNR and CDR2 FQNEAQ (reference sequence).

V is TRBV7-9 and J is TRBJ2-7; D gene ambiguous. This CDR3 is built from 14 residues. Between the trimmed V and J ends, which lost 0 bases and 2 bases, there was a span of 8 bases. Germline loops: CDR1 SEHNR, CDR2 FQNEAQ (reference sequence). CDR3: CASSLAWGAYEQYF. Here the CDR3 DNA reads TGTGCCAGCAGCTTAGCTTGGGGTGCCTACGAGCAGTACTTC.

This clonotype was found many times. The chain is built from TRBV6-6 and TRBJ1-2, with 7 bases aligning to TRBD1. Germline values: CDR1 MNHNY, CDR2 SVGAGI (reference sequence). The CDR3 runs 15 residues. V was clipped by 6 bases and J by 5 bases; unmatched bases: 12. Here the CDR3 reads CASSLKVGQKYGYTF. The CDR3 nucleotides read TGTGCCAGCAGCCTAAAGGTGGGACAGAAATATGGCTACACCTTC.

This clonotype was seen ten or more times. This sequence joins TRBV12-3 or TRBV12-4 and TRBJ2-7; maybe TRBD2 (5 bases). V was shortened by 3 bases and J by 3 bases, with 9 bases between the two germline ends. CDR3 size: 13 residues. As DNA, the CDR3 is TGTGCCAGCAGTTTCGGGGAAAACTACGAGCAGTACTTC. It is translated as CASSFGENYEQYF.

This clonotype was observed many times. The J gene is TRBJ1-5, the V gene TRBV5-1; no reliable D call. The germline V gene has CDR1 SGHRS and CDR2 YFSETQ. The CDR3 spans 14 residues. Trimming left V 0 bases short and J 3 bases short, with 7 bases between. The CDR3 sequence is CASSLDSLNQPQHF. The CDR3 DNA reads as TGCGCCAGCAGCTTGGACAGCCTCAATCAGCCCCAGCATTTT.

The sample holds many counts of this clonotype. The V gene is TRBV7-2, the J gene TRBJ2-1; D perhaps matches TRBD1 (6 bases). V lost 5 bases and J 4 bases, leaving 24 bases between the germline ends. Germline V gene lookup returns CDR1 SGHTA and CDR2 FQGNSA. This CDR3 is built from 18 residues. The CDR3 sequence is CASSRRQVVKGDYNEQFF. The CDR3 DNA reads TGTGCCAGCAGCCGAAGACAGGTCGTGAAGGGGGATTACAATGAGCAGTTCTTC.

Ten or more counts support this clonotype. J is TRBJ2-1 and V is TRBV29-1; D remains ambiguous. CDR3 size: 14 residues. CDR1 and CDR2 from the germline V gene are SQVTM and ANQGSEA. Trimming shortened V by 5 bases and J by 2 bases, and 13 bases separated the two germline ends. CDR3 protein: CSVRMATTYNEQFF. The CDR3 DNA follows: TGCAGCGTTCGTATGGCTACAACCTACAATGAGCAGTTCTTC.

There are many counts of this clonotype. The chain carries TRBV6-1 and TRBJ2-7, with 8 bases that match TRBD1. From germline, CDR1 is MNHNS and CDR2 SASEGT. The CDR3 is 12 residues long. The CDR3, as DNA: TGTGTTATCCGGGACAGGTCCTACGAGCAGTACTTC. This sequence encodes CVIRDRSYEQYF.

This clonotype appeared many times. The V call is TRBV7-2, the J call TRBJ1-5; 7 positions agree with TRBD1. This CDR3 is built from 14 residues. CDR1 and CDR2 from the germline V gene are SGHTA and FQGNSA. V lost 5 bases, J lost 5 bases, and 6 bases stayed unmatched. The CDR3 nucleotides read TGTGCCAGCAGCCAAAACAGGGGTTATCAGCCCCAGCATTTT. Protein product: CASSQNRGYQPQHF.

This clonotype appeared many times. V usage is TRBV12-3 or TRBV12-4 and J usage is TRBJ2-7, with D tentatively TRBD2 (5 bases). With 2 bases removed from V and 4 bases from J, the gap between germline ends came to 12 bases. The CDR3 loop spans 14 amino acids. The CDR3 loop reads CASSLQARTYEQYF. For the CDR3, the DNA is TGTGCCAGCAGTTTACAAGCCAGGACTTACGAGCAGTACTTC.

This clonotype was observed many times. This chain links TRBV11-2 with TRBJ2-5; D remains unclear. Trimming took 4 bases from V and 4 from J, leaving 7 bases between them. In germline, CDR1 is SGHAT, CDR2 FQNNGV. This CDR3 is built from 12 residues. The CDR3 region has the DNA TGTGCCAGCAGCTCGTACCGAGAGACCCAGTACTTC. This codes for CASSSYRETQYF.

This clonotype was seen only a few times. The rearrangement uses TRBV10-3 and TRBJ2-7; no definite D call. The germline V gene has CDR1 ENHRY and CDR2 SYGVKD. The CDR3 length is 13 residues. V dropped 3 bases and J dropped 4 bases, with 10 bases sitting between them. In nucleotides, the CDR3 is TGTGCCATCAGTGAAGGGCGCGGTTACGAGCAGTACTTC. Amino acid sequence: CAISEGRGYEQYF.

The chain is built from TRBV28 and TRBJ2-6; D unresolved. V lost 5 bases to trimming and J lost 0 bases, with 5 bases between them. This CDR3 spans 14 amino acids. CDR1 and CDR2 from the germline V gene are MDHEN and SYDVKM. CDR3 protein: CASSPYSGANVLTF. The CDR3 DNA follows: TGTGCCAGCAGTCCCTACTCTGGGGCCAACGTCCTGACTTTC.